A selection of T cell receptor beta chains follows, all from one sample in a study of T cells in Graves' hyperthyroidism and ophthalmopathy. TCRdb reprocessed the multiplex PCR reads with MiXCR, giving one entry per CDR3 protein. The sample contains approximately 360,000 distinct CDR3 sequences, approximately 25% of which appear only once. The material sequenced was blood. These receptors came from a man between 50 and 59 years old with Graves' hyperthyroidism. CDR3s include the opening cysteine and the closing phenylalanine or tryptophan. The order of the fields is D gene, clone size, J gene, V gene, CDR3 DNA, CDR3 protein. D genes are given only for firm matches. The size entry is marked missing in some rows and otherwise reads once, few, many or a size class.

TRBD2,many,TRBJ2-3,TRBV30,TGTGCCTGGAGCTTGACTAGCGGCCGGGATACGCAGTATTTT,CAWSLTSGRDTQYF
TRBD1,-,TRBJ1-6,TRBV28,TGTGCCAGCAGTTTGACAGGGGCGAATTCACCCCTCCACTTT,CASSLTGANSPLHF
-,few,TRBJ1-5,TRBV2,TGTGCCAGCTCCTATCTACAGGGTGATCAGCCCCAGCATTTT,CASSYLQGDQPQHF
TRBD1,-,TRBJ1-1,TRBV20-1,TGCAGTGCTGCGGACAGGGGGATGGGCGTAGCTTTCTTT,CSAADRGMGVAFF
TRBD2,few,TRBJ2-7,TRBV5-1,TGCGCCAGCAGCGTCGAGGGACTAGCCTACGAGCAGTACTTC,CASSVEGLAYEQYF
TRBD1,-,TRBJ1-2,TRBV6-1,TGTGCCAGCGGACAGGGTGGCTATGGCTACACCTTC,CASGQGGYGYTF
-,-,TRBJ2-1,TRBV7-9,TGTGCCAGCAGCAGCGGTTCGGATGAGCAGTTCTTC,CASSSGSDEQFF
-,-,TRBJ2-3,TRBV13,TGTGCCAGCGGCACGAGGCGTGTGGATACGCAGTATTTT,CASGTRRVDTQYF
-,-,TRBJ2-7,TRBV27,TGTGCCAGCTCTCCCTCCCTAAACGGCGGGGTCGGGCAGTACTTC,CASSPSLNGGVGQYF
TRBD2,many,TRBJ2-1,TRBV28,TGTGCCGCGACTGGGGGAGGGCGTGGCAATGAGCAGTTCTTC,CAATGGGRGNEQFF
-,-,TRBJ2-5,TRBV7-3,TGTGCCAGCAGCTTACAAGCGGGCGTAGAAGAGACCCAGTACTTC,CASSLQAGVEETQYF
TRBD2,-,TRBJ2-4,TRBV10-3,TGTGCCATCAGTGAGTCGGCGGGAGGCCTAAACATTCAGTACTTC,CAISESAGGLNIQYF
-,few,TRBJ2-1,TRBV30,TGTGCCTGGACAGGGGACAATTCCTACAATGAGCAGTTCTTC,CAWTGDNSYNEQFF
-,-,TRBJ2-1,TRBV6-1,TGTGCCAGCAGGAAAAGGGACTTTGCCTACAATGAGCAGTTCTTC,CASRKRDFAYNEQFF
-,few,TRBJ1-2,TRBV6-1,TGTGCCAGCACCCTGGTCCTGACGGATGGCTACACCTTC,CASTLVLTDGYTF
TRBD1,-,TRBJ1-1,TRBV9,TGTGCCAGCAGCGTAGTAGAGACAGGGGGAACTGAAGCTTTCTTT,CASSVVETGGTEAFF
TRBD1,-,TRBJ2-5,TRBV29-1,TGCAGCGTTGCCCCCGGGACAGGGGAAGAGACCCAGTACTTC,CSVAPGTGEETQYF
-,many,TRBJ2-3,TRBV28,TGTGCCAGCAGTTTATTTTCAGATACGCAGTATTTT,CASSLFSDTQYF
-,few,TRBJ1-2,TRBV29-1,TGCAGCGTTGCCCAGGGAGCTAACTATGGCTACACCTTC,CSVAQGANYGYTF
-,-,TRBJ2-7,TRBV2,TGTGCCAGCAACCGAGTGATCAGGGGCGAGCAGTACTTC,CASNRVIRGEQYF
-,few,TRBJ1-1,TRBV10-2,TGCGCCAGCAGTGATGACTTAGGGAACACTGAAGCTTTCTTT,CASSDDLGNTEAFF
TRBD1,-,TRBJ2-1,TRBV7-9,TGTGCCAGCACACAGGGGGAGAACGGTGGTGAGCAGTTCTTC,CASTQGENGGEQFF
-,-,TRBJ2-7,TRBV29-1,TGCAGCGTTGCGAGAGGGGGGGGGTCCTCCTACGAGCAGTACTTT,CSVARGGGSSYEQYF
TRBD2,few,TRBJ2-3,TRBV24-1,TGTGCCACCAGTGACCGAAGCGGGGGCACAGATACGCAGTATTTT,CATSDRSGGTDTQYF
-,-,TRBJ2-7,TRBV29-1,TGCAGCGCCACCCTCCCCCCCGGGCAGTACTTC,CSATLPPGQYF
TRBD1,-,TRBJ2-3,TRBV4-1,TGCGCCAGCAGCCAAGTCGAGGGAATTGGGACAGGACGCACAGATACGCAGTATTTT,CASSQVEGIGTGRTDTQYF
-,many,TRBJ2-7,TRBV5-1,TGCGCCAGCAGCATAGACCGAAACGAGCAGTACTTC,CASSIDRNEQYF
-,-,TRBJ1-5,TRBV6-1,TGTGCCTCACAGGGAGAGTACGATCAGCCCCAGCATTTT,CASQGEYDQPQHF
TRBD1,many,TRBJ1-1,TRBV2,TGTGCCAGCAGTGCAACAGGGGGAACTGAAGCTTTCTTT,CASSATGGTEAFF
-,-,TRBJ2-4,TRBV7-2,TGTGCCAGCAGCTTATCGCCGGATAAAAACATTCAGTACTTC,CASSLSPDKNIQYF
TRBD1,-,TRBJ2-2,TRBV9,TGTGCCAGCAGCGGACAACAGGGGGCCGGGGAGCTGTTTTTT,CASSGQQGAGELFF
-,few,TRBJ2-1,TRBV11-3,TGTGCCAGCAACAAATACAACGACAATGAGCAGTTCTTC,CASNKYNDNEQFF
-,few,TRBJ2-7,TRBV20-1,TGCAGTGCTAGAGTGTCTGGGGTCAGCTCCTACGAGCAGTACTTC,CSARVSGVSSYEQYF
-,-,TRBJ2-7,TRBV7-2,TGTGCCAGCAGCCCAGGTGTGAGATCAGACTACGAGCAGTACTTC,CASSPGVRSDYEQYF
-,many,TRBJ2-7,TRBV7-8,TGTGCCAGCAGCCAGAGGGAGAGGGGCGAGCAGTACTTC,CASSQRERGEQYF
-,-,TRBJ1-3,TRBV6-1,TGTGCCAGCAGGGCGCCAGGCGGCACCATATATTTT,CASRAPGGTIYF
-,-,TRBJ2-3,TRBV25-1,TGTGCCAGCAGTGCGAATCAACAAAGCCTCTACACAGATACGCAGTATTTT,CASSANQQSLYTDTQYF
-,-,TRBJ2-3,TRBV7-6,TGTGCCAGCAGCCCATTTCAGTCCAGGGAAGGCTCAGATACGCAGTATTTT,CASSPFQSREGSDTQYF
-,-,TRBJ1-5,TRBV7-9,TGTGCCAGCAGCCCAGGGCAGGGAATCAATCAGCCCCAGCATTTT,CASSPGQGINQPQHF
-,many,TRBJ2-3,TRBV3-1,TGTGCCAGCAGCCAATTAAGGGGCCCAGATACGCAGTATTTT,CASSQLRGPDTQYF
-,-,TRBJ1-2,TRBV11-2,TGTGCCAGCAGCTTACGACCGTTTGGCTACACCTTC,CASSLRPFGYTF
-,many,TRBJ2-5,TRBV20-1,TGCAGTGCTCAACCCCAGGGCGTGGAGACCCAGTACTTC,CSAQPQGVETQYF
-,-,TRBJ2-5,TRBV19,TGTGCCAGTATCTCTCCCGGGTCAGAGACCCAGTACTTC,CASISPGSETQYF
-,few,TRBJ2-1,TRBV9,TGTGCCAGCAGCCTAGATGGGGAGTGGAATGAGCAGTTCTTC,CASSLDGEWNEQFF